This entry is about one T cell receptor (beta chain). This clone was observed once. It has no known antigen specificity. The record has no base qualities; no much larger clone is one base away. Whole blood was collected in K2EDTA tubes by collaborating institutions according to the institutions' own protocols. Collaborator samples were shipped for TCRbeta analysis as frozen whole blood, isolated PBMCs, or DNA extracted from either sample type. This sample stems from a study of blood T cell repertoires in COVID-19 (dated by TCRdb to about 2020). Looking at the study overall: Samples covering the acute and convalescent phases of COVID-19 were provided by collaborators in the United States, Italy and Spain. A de-identified subject ID, COVID-19 status, age in years and sex were almost always included in the sample metadata. The prospective study material was composed of cDNA or gDNA derived from T cells, B-cell-depleted T cells, or PBMCs. HLA class I and class II types, where available, came from metadata supplied by the sample provider rather than from assay-based typing. Samples came from the ongoing ImmuneRACE study (first 160 participants) plus 1,254 subjects from 6 global collaborators. The dataset comprised deeply sampled blood TCRbeta repertoires from subjects exposed to, actively infected with, or recovered from COVID-19. The repertoires were made available in a free public database intended to serve as a resource for research on the immune response to SARS-CoV-2. What the study reported, not specific to this receptor: How much clinical and demographic metadata was included differed by source and by participant, and the metadata was provided uncurated.

After removal of 5 bases from V and 1 base from J, the junction retains 3 bases not matched to a gene. The CDR3 goes from the cysteine to the phenylalanine over 14 residues. Kept here is only the CDR3 DNA, which spans 42 bases and is read in frame from base 1. Reading the germline V gene gives CDR1 MDHEN and CDR2 SYDVKM. TCRbeta CDR3 regions were amplified from genomic DNA using the immunoSEQ Assay, a bias-controlled multiplex PCR. The study's own analysis went as follows. Nucleated cell counts per sample were estimated from amplification of reference gene primers within the assay. Sequence reads were collapsed and filtered to measure the absolute abundance of every unique TCRbeta CDR3 rearrangement. For each sample, productive Simpson clonality was calculated as the square root of Simpson's diversity index over productive rearrangements. This immuneACCESS table, as held by TCRdb, lists in-frame sequences with V and J called but not all clones. Of the missing ones, under half trace to an unresolved V gene in checked studies; the others have no known cause. The DNA was the basis for D and trimming; V, J and clone size are from that table. The sample table shows about 100,000 clones, and approximately 93% are seen once. The ten largest make up 0.85% to 1% of the sample.

This clonotype originated in a man in his sixties with acute or convalescent COVID-19. Sequencing used peripheral blood. The chain is made from TRBV28 and TRBJ2-5; a stretch of 8 junction bases matches TRBD2. The CDR3 reads as follows: CASSRGGPQETQYF. The DNA sequence is TGTGCCAGCAGTCGGGGGGGCCCCCAAGAGACCCAGTACTTC.